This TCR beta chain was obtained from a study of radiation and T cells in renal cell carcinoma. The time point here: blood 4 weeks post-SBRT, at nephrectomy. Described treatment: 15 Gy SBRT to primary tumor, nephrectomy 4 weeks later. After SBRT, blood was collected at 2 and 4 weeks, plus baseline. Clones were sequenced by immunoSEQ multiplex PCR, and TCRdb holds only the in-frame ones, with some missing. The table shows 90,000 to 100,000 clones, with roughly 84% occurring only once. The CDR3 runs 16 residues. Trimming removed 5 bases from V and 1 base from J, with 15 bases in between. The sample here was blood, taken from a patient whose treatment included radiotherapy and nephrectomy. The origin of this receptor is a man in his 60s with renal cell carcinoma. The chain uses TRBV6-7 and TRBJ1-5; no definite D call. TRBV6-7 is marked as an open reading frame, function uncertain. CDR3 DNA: TGTGCCAGCAGTCCACCGCGCGCCATCAGCAATCAGCCCCAGCATTTT. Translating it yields CASSPPRAISNQPQHF.